Described below is a single T cell receptor (beta chain) sequence and its context. Its binding antigen is unknown. Base quality data are lacking; no much larger clone is found one base away. In total, approximately 610 healthy bone marrow donors made up the cohort. At the time of sampling, every cohort member was nominally healthy, though immune exposures that went unrecorded were likely present. The donor was CMV seronegative and belonged to the group of several hundred seronegative cohort members. A peripheral blood sample was provided by each donor, and peripheral blood mononuclear cells were used for TCR beta sequencing. Genomic DNA was extracted from the blood cell samples with the Qiagen DNeasy Blood Extraction Kit. This specimen comes from a study of cytomegalovirus exposure and HLA in healthy donors (TCRdb year 2017). General notes on the study: According to an earlier analysis of 587 of the donors, 150 million to 200 million T cells yielded over 100 million unique TCR beta sequences and about 300 Gb of sequence data. Both class I and class II loci were covered by HLA typing, at four-digit resolution. Typing coverage varied by locus: 629-630 donors for A, B, C, DRB1 and DQB1; 500 to 550 for DQA1; nearly 610 for DPA1; approximately 470 for DPB1. In addition to the first cohort of approximately 670 subjects, a separate validation cohort of 120 different subjects was used. Donor age, sex, ethnicity and CMV serostatus were collected together with the repertoire data. All discovery cohort repertoires had been generated using a single sequencing platform. The study profiled the T cell repertoires of about 720 subjects by immunosequencing and related them to cytomegalovirus serostatus. In the later analysis, no new phenotypic data were used to find candidate immune exposures; instead, reliance was placed on TCR beta sequences and their occurrence across donors. An earlier analysis of fewer than 750 of the donors used high-throughput TCR beta sequencing to judge whether each TCR beta V gene segment behaved as functional or pseudogenic. Several DR-DQ haplotypes were handled as single units for association and clustering because linkage in the cohort was strong. An early release that covered about 640 HLA-typed donors contained about 300 gigabases of sequencing data and 70 million to 100 million unique TCR sequences. Genome-wide SNP genotypes for about 65% of the 666 donors were used in a later genetic analysis, which treated that subset as a discovery cohort. In a later analysis, previously published TCR beta repertoires from 666 donors were re-analyzed and high-resolution HLA genotyping was added so that TCR occurrence patterns could be studied. Among 398 genotyped donors of the cohort, an average of around 240,000 unique TCR beta nucleotide sequences were sequenced per donor, around 20% of them non-productive. The study aimed to test whether cataloging public T cell receptors could reveal signatures of past pathogen exposure. The genetic ancestry cluster associated with self-reported Caucasian donors included 81% of the approximately 400 genotyped donors. The study combined high-throughput TCR immunosequencing, statistical association of individual TCRs with disease status, and machine learning to predict cytomegalovirus infection status.

CDR3 length: 17 amino acids, cysteine to phenylalanine. Here the CDR3 DNA is all that survives: 51 bases in frame from base 1. CDR1 and CDR2 (SGHNT, YENEEA) derive from the germline V gene. V is trimmed back by 3 bases and J by 2 bases, and the junction contains 8 bases that no gene match accounts for. Broader findings and caveats from the paper: Some IMGT-functional V segments, including TRBV6-2 and TRBV6-3, could not be distinguished by the 87-base-pair reads and were therefore excluded. Roughly uniform sequencing depth across donors was assumed in presence/absence analyses, although this assumption may not hold. Because HLA typing was unavailable for some donors at each locus, only the typed subset was used in association tests. CMV serostatus was the only immune exposure information available for the cohort. A later analysis associated about 17,000 TCR beta sequences with specific HLA alleles at a false discovery rate of 0.05. Correlated functional status among segregating V segments might be attributable to linkage disequilibrium, but an unknown experimental factor could not be ruled out. A later genetic analysis reported fewer N-insertions in productive TCRs among donors in an Asian-associated ancestry cluster than the approximately 700-donor mean. Seventeen rarely observed V segments, including chromosome 9 orphons, were excluded from the earlier analysis of 550 to 700 of the donors because counts were too low. In an earlier analysis of fewer than 700 of the donors, most TCR beta V segments appeared in productive rearrangements about 87% or about 30% of the time, broadly matching IMGT annotations. When HLA alleles, especially DR and DQ, strongly co-occurred, attributing TCR associations to individual alleles was difficult. The sequencing pipeline was judged likely to have produced a cluster of highly shared sequence variants as a technical artifact. In this cohort, only TCR beta chains were sequenced, and detectable features were limited by the absence of alpha or paired-chain data. V-gene and J-gene trimming of TCR beta chains was associated with a missense DCLRE1C variant in a later genetic analysis, and the association was replicated in an independent cohort. According to a later analysis, parvovirus B19, influenza, CMV and Epstein-Barr virus appeared linked to several top co-occurrence clusters. The study gave a list of about 150 TCR beta chains associated with cytomegalovirus. In a later analysis, HLA-associated TCR beta chains were found to be more clonally expanded and to have lower generation probabilities than equally common non-associated chains. A further reported finding was that TCR beta sequences accurately predicted the HLA-A and HLA-B alleles for most subjects in the first cohort. While some public TCRs were present in many individuals, most TCR sequences turned up only very rarely across donors. In a later analysis, TCR association rates were found to vary across HLA loci, with the most associated TCRs seen for DRB1 alleles and the fewest for HLA-C alleles. In a later analysis, most CMV-associated TCR beta chains were found to appear HLA-restricted, with HLA associations seemingly driven largely by CMV exposure. Three of the identified cytomegalovirus-associated TCR beta chains were confirmed in vitro to be specific for cytomegalovirus antigens. The authors suggested that the approach could potentially be extended to other disease states and immunological phenotypes. The classifier was reported to diagnose cytomegalovirus status with high specificity and sensitivity in both the original cohort and the validation cohort.

The method behind the library was the immunoSEQ multiplex PCR assay. A mixture of 60 forward primers for TCR Vbeta segments and 13 reverse primers for TCR Jbeta segments was used in the multiplex PCR. Amplification of the CDR3 region of rearranged TCR beta genes was performed with a multiplex PCR assay on genomic DNA. The amplified TCR beta libraries were sequenced on the Illumina HiSeq System as 87-base-pair reads. The original methods were these. Across the 500 to 850 repertoires, a later analysis counted about 81 million unique TCR beta chains, 9.5 million to 13 million of which were shared by at least two donors. To remove PCR and sequencing errors, raw reads were error-corrected and collapsed into unique sequences using a nearest-neighbor algorithm that merged closely related sequences. CDR3 sequences were aligned to IMGT reference sequences to assign V, D and J gene segments. For a sequence to be retained, a match of at least six nucleotides to both a V gene segment and a J gene segment was required. A rearrangement was called productive if the CDR3 had no stop codons and remained in frame with V and J, and every other rearrangement was called non-productive. Following IMGT convention, CDR3 was defined as the stretch from the second conserved V-encoded cysteine to the conserved J-encoded phenylalanine. The earlier analysis of a few hundred of the donors excluded sequences that lacked an unambiguous match to a single V gene segment. In an earlier analysis of about 590 of the donors, a V segment was called functional when productive rearrangements were above 56.7%, and segregating when the standard deviation between donors exceeded 5%. A statistical classification framework was developed to diagnose cytomegalovirus status using the catalog of TCR beta chain sequences. In a later analysis, V and J genes were assigned by comparing TCR nucleotide sequences against IMGT/GENE-DB human TR gene sequences. A later analysis assigned CDR3 sequences and most-parsimonious VDJ recombination scenarios with the TCRdist pipeline. In a later analysis, each TCR beta chain was defined by its CDR3 amino acid sequence together with its V-gene family, and reads lacking a unique V-gene family were excluded. As a way to deal with suspected cross-contamination and a sequencing artifact, a later analysis dropped nearly 600 nucleotide sequences that were highly shared and had low generation probability. For each public chain, a later analysis derived a clonal expansion index from normalized ranks of inferred template counts within each repertoire. In a later analysis, generation probabilities were computed with a VDJ recombination model fitted to out-of-frame rearrangements, and the resulting probabilities were checked against IGoR. Hypergeometric tests were used in a later analysis to score TCR-TCR, TCR-HLA and TCR-CMV co-occurrence, with a repertoire-size bias correction applied to the TCR pairs. A later analysis estimated false discovery rates by permuting HLA or CMV assignments 20 times. In a later analysis, co-occurring TCRs were grouped using DBSCAN, with TCRdist sequence similarity added in when clustering inside HLA-allele-positive subsets. Co-occurrence clustering excluded repertoires with fewer than 30,000 or more than 120,000 public chains, plus five with anomalous nucleotide sharing. The table comes from immuneACCESS by way of TCRdb, which keeps in-frame sequences with V and J called. Part of the clones is missing from these tables; in studies checked, under half for an unresolved V gene and the rest for unknown reasons. The DNA gave D and trimming, while V, J and clone size come from that table. A total of approximately 190,000 clones appear in this sample, 82% of them only once. The ten largest account for roughly 0.75% of the sample.

The chain couples TRBV11-3 to TRBJ2-2, with TRBD2 matching 8 junction bases. The sample comprised PBMCs. The TCR was taken from a woman aged 18-35 years in good health and CMV-seronegative. CDR3 sequence: CASSFVLLAENTGELFF. Read as DNA, the sequence is TGTGCCAGCAGCTTCGTTTTACTAGCGGAAAACACCGGGGAGCTGTTTTTT.